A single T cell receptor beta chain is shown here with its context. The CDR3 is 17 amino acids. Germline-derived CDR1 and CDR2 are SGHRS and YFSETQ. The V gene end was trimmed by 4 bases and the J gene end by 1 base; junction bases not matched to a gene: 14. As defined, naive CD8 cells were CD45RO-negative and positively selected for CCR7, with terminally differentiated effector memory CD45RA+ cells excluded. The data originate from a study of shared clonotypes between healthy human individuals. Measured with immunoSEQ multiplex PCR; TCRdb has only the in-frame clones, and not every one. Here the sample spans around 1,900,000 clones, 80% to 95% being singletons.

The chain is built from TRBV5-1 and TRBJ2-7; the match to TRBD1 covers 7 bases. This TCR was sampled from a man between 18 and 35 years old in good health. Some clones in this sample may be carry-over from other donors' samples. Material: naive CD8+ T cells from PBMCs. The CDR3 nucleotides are TGCGCCAGCAGCACCCACCTACAGGGGCCCCTATCCTACGAGCAGTACTTC. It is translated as CASSTHLQGPLSYEQYF.